One and the same sample provided the 19 T cell receptor beta chains below, sequenced in a study of cytomegalovirus exposure and HLA in healthy donors (dated by TCRdb to between 2016 and 2019). To prepare the library, the immunoSEQ multiplex PCR assay was applied. For the multiplex PCR, a mixture combining 60 forward primers for TCR Vbeta segments and 13 reverse primers for TCR Jbeta segments was used. Drawn from immuneACCESS, this table holds only the in-frame rearrangements with V and J called that TCRdb kept. Clones are partly lost; checked studies trace under half to an unresolved V gene and leave the rest unexplained. Per the sample table, the count is tens of thousands of clones. Approximately 4.5% of the sample is held by the ten biggest clonotypes. Sequenced sample: PBMCs. The receptor set was obtained from a woman between 35 and 50 years old in good health and CMV-seropositive.

As to this clone: In the same sample, other DNA sequences code for this CDR3. This rearrangement joins TRBV5-1 to TRBJ1-1, with TRBD1 as a possible D gene (6 bases). The V gene lost 0 bases and the J gene lost 0 bases, with 12 bases spanning the gap. The CDR3 totals 16 residues. Germline V gene data show CDR1 as SGHRS and CDR2 as YFSETQ. CDR3 bases: TGCGCCAGCAGCTTGGAGGCAGGGGCACTGAACACTGAAGCTTTCTTT. Translating it yields CASSLEAGALNTEAFF. The full variable domain, with the rest looked up from reference TRBV5-1 and TRBJ1-1, is KAGVTQTPRYLIKTRGQQVTLSCSPISGHRSVSWYQQTPGQGLQFLFEYFSETQRNKGNFPGRFSGRQFSNSRSEMNVSTLELGDSALYLCASSLEAGALNTEAFFGQGTRLTVV.

J is TRBJ1-1 and V is TRBV11-2, with D uncertain. The CDR3 extends over 12 amino acids. Trimming removed 1 base from V and 7 bases from J, with 7 bases in between. The germline gives CDR1 SGHAT, CDR2 FQNNGV. The CDR3 here is CASSLGYGEAFF. The CDR3 DNA follows: TGTGCCAGCAGCTTAGGGTACGGTGAAGCTTTCTTT.

The CDR3 spells CAWSKTGGNYGYTF. In DNA, the CDR3 is TGTGCCTGGAGTAAGACAGGGGGCAACTATGGCTACACCTTC. V is TRBV30 and J is TRBJ1-2; 10 bases are shared with TRBD1. The CDR3 is 14 residues long. V shed 2 bases and J 2 bases; nucleotides not matched to a gene: 2. CDR1 is GTSNPN, CDR2 SVGIG, per germline (reference sequence).

This sequence joins TRBV5-4 and TRBJ1-1; possibly TRBD1 for D (6 bases). Germline V gene data show CDR1 as SGHNT and CDR2 as YYREEE (reference sequence). Trimming removed 2 bases at V and 2 bases at J, with 10 bases between. The CDR3 sequence is 14 residues long. CDR3 amino acids: CASSFSTGNTEAFF. CDR3 coding DNA: TGTGCCAGCAGCTTTTCGACAGGAAACACTGAAGCTTTCTTT. Full variable domain (missing parts from reference TRBV5-4 and TRBJ1-1): ETGVTQSPTHLIKTRGQQVTLRCSSQSGHNTVSWYQQALGQGPQFIFQYYREEENGRGNFPPRFSGLQFPNYSSELNVNALELDDSALYLCASSFSTGNTEAFFGQGTRLTVV.

The rearrangement uses TRBV30 and TRBJ1-5, with 10 bases identical to TRBD1. The CDR3 is made up of 14 amino acids. V lost 1 base, J lost 5 bases, and 2 bases stayed unmatched. Per the germline V gene, CDR1 is GTSNPN and CDR2 is SVGIG (reference sequence). The chain's CDR3 is CAWSGGTGDQPQHF. The DNA of the CDR3 is TGTGCCTGGAGTGGGGGGACAGGGGATCAGCCCCAGCATTTT.

V is TRBV7-3 and J is TRBJ2-3; TRBD1 might be the D (6 bases). The CDR3 extends over 17 amino acids. Germline V gene sequence: CDR1 SGHTA, CDR2 FQGTGA. With 5 bases removed from V and 0 bases from J, the gap between germline ends came to 18 bases. This CDR3 is CASSPHQTGLSTDTQYF. CDR3 bases: TGTGCCAGCAGCCCACATCAGACAGGTCTTAGCACAGATACGCAGTATTTT.

This sequence joins TRBV30 and TRBJ2-1, with a tentative D call TRBD1 (6 bases). Germline V gives CDR1 GTSNPN, CDR2 SVGIG (reference sequence). This CDR3 contains 13 residues. Trimming shortened V by 5 bases and J by 4 bases, and 12 bases separated the two germline ends. Here the CDR3 reads CAWSGEMYNEQFF. The CDR3 region has the DNA TGTGCCTGGTCAGGGGAGATGTACAATGAGCAGTTCTTC. Based on the CDR3 plus reference TRBV30 and TRBJ2-1, the full variable domain is SQTIHQWPATLVQPVGSPLSLECTVEGTSNPNLYWYRQAAGRGLQLLFYSVGIGQISSEVPQNLSASRPQDRQFILSSKKLLLSDSGFYLCAWSGEMYNEQFFGPGTRLTVL.

The chain couples TRBV2 to TRBJ1-5, with TRBD1 identical over 8 bases. V shed 6 bases, J shed 12 bases, and the junction held 7 bases outside the gene matches. Germline CDR1 is SNHLY and CDR2 is FYNNEI. The CDR3 has 12 residues. The CDR3 here is CASSFGTGGQHF. The CDR3 DNA reads TGTGCCAGCAGCTTCGGGACAGGTGGCCAGCATTTT.

This rearrangement joins TRBV5-4 to TRBJ2-3, with 8 bases lining up with TRBD1. V lost 0 bases, J lost 4 bases, and 1 base stayed unmatched. This CDR3 contains 14 residues. CDR1 SGHNT and CDR2 YYREEE come from the germline V gene (reference sequence). The CDR3 DNA reads TGTGCCAGCAGCTTGGCACAGGGGGCAGATACGCAGTATTTT. It codes for CASSLAQGADTQYF.

The chain recombines TRBV7-9 with TRBJ2-7, with TRBD2 as a possible D gene (6 bases). Germline V gene data show CDR1 as SEHNR and CDR2 as FQNEAQ (reference sequence). The V end lost 5 bases, the J end lost 7 bases, and 15 bases lay between the germline ends. The CDR3 is 13 amino acids. CDR3: CASSVRELGEQYF. The CDR3 bases are TGTGCCAGCAGCGTCCGGGAGTTGGGGGAGCAGTACTTC.

The genes are TRBV6-5 and TRBJ2-3; the match to TRBD2 covers 9 bases. This CDR3 has 15 residues. The germline V gene encodes CDR1 MNHEY and CDR2 SVGAGI. The V and J ends lost 7 bases and 6 bases, in that order; junction bases with no gene match: 11. The CDR3 spells CASTRGVAGADTQYF. CDR3 coding DNA: TGTGCCAGCACCCGTGGGGTAGCGGGAGCGGATACGCAGTATTTT.

The rearrangement joins TRBV7-8 to TRBJ2-3; 9 positions agree with TRBD1. The CDR3 consists of 15 residues. Germline V CDR1 and CDR2: SGHVS, FQNEAQ. V shed 5 bases, J shed 2 bases, and the junction held 5 bases outside the gene matches. The CDR3 spells CASSGGTGHTDTQYF. CDR3 nucleotides: TGTGCCAGCAGCGGAGGGACAGGGCACACAGATACGCAGTATTTT.

The chain employs TRBV30 and TRBJ2-5; no definite D call. Germline-derived CDR1 and CDR2 are GTSNPN and SVGIG (reference sequence). Trimming removed 2 bases from V and 5 bases from J, with 6 bases in between. This CDR3 contains 11 residues. This CDR3 reads CAWSLQETQYF. In DNA form, the CDR3 reads TGTGCCTGGAGTCTACAGGAGACCCAGTACTTC.

Worth noting for this clone: Sequence at one end of the junction differs from germline and may be a read error. The sample has other DNA sequences that encode this CDR3 too. The chain uses TRBV7-6 and TRBJ2-5; no clear D gene. Germline V gene lookup returns CDR1 SGHVS and CDR2 FNYEAQ. The CDR3 consists of 12 residues. The CDR3 DNA sequence: TGTGCCAGCAGCTTATCCCTGGAGACTCAGTACTTC. Its protein product is CASSLSLETQYF.

The chain combines TRBV11-1 with TRBJ1-4; 8 bases map to TRBD1. The V segment lost 5 bases and the J segment 8 bases; nucleotides outside the gene matches: 7. The germline CDR1 and CDR2 sequences are SGHAT and FQDESV (reference sequence). The CDR3 extends over 14 amino acids. CDR3 residues: CASSPQGAGEKLFF. The CDR3 nucleotides are TGTGCCAGCAGCCCGCAGGGGGCCGGAGAAAAACTGTTTTTT.

The rearrangement links TRBV2 to TRBJ2-1, with unresolved D. The CDR3 has 11 amino acids. Trimming pared 4 bases from V and 9 bases from J, leaving 7 bases between. Germline CDR1 is SNHLY and CDR2 is FYNNEI. The CDR3 sequence is CASSVHGEQFF. For the CDR3, the DNA is TGTGCCAGCAGTGTACATGGTGAGCAGTTCTTC.

This sequence joins TRBV5-1 and TRBJ2-3; TRBD2 matches at 11 bases. Germline CDR1 reads SGHRS; CDR2 reads YFSETQ. The CDR3 sequence is 16 residues long. With V trimmed by 0 bases and J by 5 bases, 5 bases remained unmatched. CDR3: CASSLGLAGLGDTQYF. As DNA, the CDR3 is TGCGCCAGCAGCTTGGGACTAGCGGGGTTAGGAGATACGCAGTATTTT.

The chain employs TRBV7-2 and TRBJ2-3; D uncertain. CDR1 and CDR2 from the germline V gene are SGHTA and FQGNSA. The V end was cut by 2 bases, the J end by 0 bases, with 3 bases between. The CDR3 is 13 amino acids. The CDR3 nucleotides read TGTGCCAGCAGCTTACTTAGCACAGATACGCAGTATTTT. Translated: CASSLLSTDTQYF. The full variable domain, completed using reference TRBV7-2 and TRBJ2-3, is GAGVSQSPSNKVTEKGKDVELRCDPISGHTALYWYRQSLGQGLEFLIYFQGNSAPDKSGLPSDRFSAERTGGSVSTLTIQRTQQEDSAVYLCASSLLSTDTQYFGPGTRLTVL.

The gene calls are TRBV4-1 and TRBJ2-1; D gene ambiguous. CDR3 size: 13 residues. V was trimmed by 5 bases and J by 5 bases, leaving 10 bases between them. Germline V lookup: CDR1 MGHRA, CDR2 YSYEKL. Written as DNA, the CDR3 is TGCGCCAGCAGCTTCAGTAGCCACAATGAGCAGTTCTTC. This encodes CASSFSSHNEQFF.